The clone carrying this T cell receptor beta chain was observed at least ten times. Its matching antigen is unknown. The record originates from a study of T cells in Graves' hyperthyroidism and ophthalmopathy. Amplification of TCR beta CDR3 regions used RNA as the template. First-round RT-PCR of the TCR CDR3 relied on the HTBI primer set. TCRdb itself ran the multiplex PCR reads through MiXCR, one entry per CDR3 protein. In the table there are some 600,000 distinct CDR3 sequences, over 11% of which are singletons. Study-wide points: Within blood appeared most thyroid clonotypes that had expanded above 0.001.

Germline CDR1 is DFQATT and CDR2 is SNEGSKA (reference sequence). This CDR3 spans 15 amino acids. V shed 3 bases, J shed 2 bases, and the junction held 7 bases outside the gene matches. The sequenced sample was blood. The rearrangement uses TRBV20-1 and TRBJ2-7, with 10 bases matching TRBD2. The clonotype comes from a woman between 25 and 40 years old with Graves' hyperthyroidism that later progressed to Graves' ophthalmopathy. CDR3 in DNA: TGCAGTGCTAGGCCGCTAGCGGGGGATACCTACGAGCAGTACTTC. It specifies CSARPLAGDTYEQYF.